This T cell receptor beta chain originates from a study of neoadjuvant anti-PD-1 for oral cavity cancer. About the study: Patients mostly received three to four biweekly nivolumab doses at 3 mg/kg before surgery.

CDR1 and CDR2 (germline): SGHTS, YDEGEE. CDR3 length equals 15 residues. The ends lost 3 bases at V and 2 bases at J; junction bases unmatched: 4. Blood libraries mostly used roughly 0.5 ug genomic DNA, six replicates each. Measured with immunoSEQ multiplex PCR; TCRdb has only the in-frame clones, and not every one. This table has over 80,000 clones, approximately 84% appearing once. The clonotype was recovered from a person between 40 and 79 years old with oral cavity squamous cell carcinoma. The J gene is TRBJ2-5, the V gene TRBV5-8, with 10 bases lining up with TRBD1. The sample here was PBMCs, taken before nivolumab (anti-PD-1) treatment. The CDR3 bases are TGTGCCAGCAGCTCCTGGACAGGGGGTCAAGAGACCCAGTACTTC. This gives the protein CASSSWTGGQETQYF.